The next 9 T cell receptor beta chains were all read from a single sample in a study of Ad26.COV2.S vaccination and SARS-CoV-2 variants. Treatment indicated: some 20 received Ad26.COV2.S at low or high dose, single or two shots; roughly five received placebo; per-sample allocation not given. Day 63 after the first injection of vaccine or placebo was the sampling time. The data were produced by immunoSEQ multiplex PCR, yet TCRdb's version contains in-frame clones alone and is incomplete. The table lists around 450,000 clones, 80% to 95% of them singletons, with around 4.5% in the top ten. The sequencing here drew on peripheral blood, taken in a trial of Ad26.COV2.S vaccine versus placebo. These receptors were collected from a person aged 18 to 59 who received the Ad26.COV2.S COVID-19 vaccine or a placebo.

The J gene is TRBJ2-3, the V gene TRBV27, with 12 bases fitting TRBD1. Germline V lookup: CDR1 MNHEY, CDR2 SMNVEV (reference sequence). V lost 0 bases and J lost 1; bases outside the gene matches: 8. The CDR3 loop spans 19 amino acids. As DNA, the CDR3 is TGTGCCAGCAGTTTATCCGGGGACAGGGGGCCCCGGGGCACAGATACGCAGTATTTT. Encoded protein: CASSLSGDRGPRGTDTQYF.

V usage is TRBV5-4 and J usage is TRBJ2-1, with 7 bases fitting TRBD1. Losses at the gene ends were 5 bases for V and 2 bases for J; bases not matched to a gene: 10. CDR1 SGHNT and CDR2 YYREEE come from the germline V gene (reference sequence). There are 16 residues in the CDR3. The chain's CDR3 is CASRFRDSKPYNEQFF. DNA for the CDR3: TGTGCCAGCAGGTTCCGGGACAGCAAGCCCTACAATGAGCAGTTCTTC.

The J gene is TRBJ1-2, the V gene TRBV6-5; 7 bases fit TRBD1. The V gene end was trimmed by 3 bases and the J gene end by 8 bases; junction bases not matched to a gene: 6. Germline lookup yields CDR1 MNHEY and CDR2 SVGAGI. This CDR3 is 13 amino acids long. The CDR3 sequence is CASSYFGQDGYTF. CDR3 nucleotides: TGTGCCAGCAGTTATTTCGGACAGGACGGCTACACCTTC.

The CDR3, as DNA: TGTGCCAGCTCAGCTTGGCGGACTAGCGGGAGGCCCGAGCAGTACTTC. It encodes CASSAWRTSGRPEQYF. V and J are TRBV18 and TRBJ2-7, with 14 bases lining up with TRBD2. CDR3 size: 16 residues. CDR1 KGHSH and CDR2 LQKENI come from the germline V gene. J gave up 6 bases and V 5 bases, and 9 bases lay outside the gene matches.

The chain employs TRBV20-1 and TRBJ2-7; TRBD1 is a possible D gene (5 bases). This CDR3 comprises 11 residues. Trimming stripped 6 bases from V and 7 bases from J, with 13 bases between. Germline loops: CDR1 DFQATT, CDR2 SNEGSKA (reference sequence). The CDR3 DNA reads as TGCAGTGCACCGGACATTGAAGAGCAGTACTTC. Protein sequence: CSAPDIEEQYF.

The chain is built from TRBV19 and TRBJ2-1, with TRBD2 as a possible D gene (5 bases). Per the germline V gene, CDR1 is LNHDA and CDR2 is SQIVND (reference sequence). The length of the CDR3 is 17 residues. Trimming took off 6 bases at V and 3 bases at J, with 21 bases between the two ends. The CDR3 sequence: CASRPSPNKPGYNEQFF. Written as DNA, the CDR3 is TGTGCCAGTAGGCCTAGCCCAAACAAACCCGGCTACAATGAGCAGTTCTTC.

The V gene is TRBV6-6, the J gene TRBJ1-1; D is uncertain. Germline CDR1 reads MNHNY; CDR2 reads SVGAGI (reference sequence). CDR3 length equals 11 residues. Deletions cut 4 bases from V and 4 bases from J, with 4 bases between. The CDR3 region is CASSFSTEAFF. In DNA, the CDR3 is TGTGCCAGCAGTTTTTCCACTGAAGCTTTCTTT.

The J gene is TRBJ2-6, the V gene TRBV27; 7 bases match TRBD2. This CDR3 comprises 18 residues. With V trimmed by 3 bases and J by 0 bases, 8 bases remained unmatched. From germline, CDR1 is MNHEY and CDR2 SMNVEV (reference sequence). The CDR3: CASSFGTGGSSGANVLTF. As DNA, the CDR3 is TGTGCCAGCAGTTTCGGGACGGGAGGCTCCTCTGGGGCCAACGTCCTGACTTTC.

The chain couples TRBV2 to TRBJ2-1; the D call may be TRBD1 or TRBD2 (5 bases each). The CDR3 is 15 residues long. V lost 5 bases and J lost 0, with 11 bases in between. Germline values: CDR1 SNHLY, CDR2 FYNNEI. CDR3 in DNA: TGTGCCAGCAGTCCCGGGACCATCTCCTACAATGAGCAGTTCTTC. It yields the protein CASSPGTISYNEQFF.